These 4 T cell receptor beta chains were sequenced from one sample in a study of cytomegalovirus exposure and HLA in healthy donors. PCR primers comprised 60 Vbeta and 13 Jbeta primers. The assay was immunoSEQ multiplex PCR, and TCRdb's table has in-frame clones only and misses some. In the table there are approximately 150,000 clones, about 82% of which are singletons. Sequenced input: PBMCs. The receptors originated from a male donor in good health and CMV-seronegative.

This rearrangement joins TRBV30 to TRBJ1-2; D not certain. Looked up from germline, CDR1 is GTSNPN and CDR2 is SVGIG (reference sequence). The CDR3 loop spans 12 amino acids. Trimming took off 2 bases at V and 4 bases at J, with 8 bases between the two ends. The CDR3 nucleotides are TGTGCCTGGAGTCCCAGGATCTATGGCTACACCTTC. As protein: CAWSPRIYGYTF.

V is TRBV10-2 and J is TRBJ2-2; weak D call: TRBD1 (7 bases). The CDR3 totals 15 residues. Germline values: CDR1 WSHSY, CDR2 SAAADI. Trimming cost V 7 bases and J 0 bases, with 12 bases left between them. The CDR3 is CASKTGTANTGELFF. CDR3 coding DNA: TGCGCCAGCAAGACAGGGACTGCGAACACCGGGGAGCTGTTTTTT.

The CDR3 here is CASSFPSGGTYEQYF. The CDR3 bases are TGTGCCAGCAGCTTTCCCAGCGGGGGAACCTACGAGCAGTACTTC. The rearrangement joins TRBV7-9 to TRBJ2-7; 8 nucleotides align to TRBD2. The CDR3 length is 15 residues. In germline, CDR1 is SEHNR, CDR2 FQNEAQ (reference sequence). V shed 3 bases, J shed 2 bases, and the junction held 6 bases outside the gene matches.

This chain uses TRBV5-1 with TRBJ2-7, with TRBD2 as a possible D gene (6 bases). Looked up from germline, CDR1 is SGHRS and CDR2 is YFSETQ. The V end lost 4 bases, the J end lost 6 bases, and 20 bases lay between the germline ends. The CDR3 has 15 amino acids. The CDR3 DNA sequence: TGCGCCAGCAGCCCCGGGACTCCCAGAGGGAGCGAGCAGTACTTC. It codes for CASSPGTPRGSEQYF. Full variable domain (remainder filled in from reference TRBV5-1 and TRBJ2-7): KAGVTQTPRYLIKTRGQQVTLSCSPISGHRSVSWYQQTPGQGLQFLFEYFSETQRNKGNFPGRFSGRQFSNSRSEMNVSTLELGDSALYLCASSPGTPRGSEQYFGPGTRLTVT.